The text below deals with one TCR beta chain. Its antigen remains unidentified. Trimming took off 5 bases at V and 1 base at J, with 13 bases between the two ends. The germline V gene has CDR1 SGHRS and CDR2 YFSETQ. This CDR3 is 15 amino acids long. In each sample, at least 6.5 million PBMCs were isolated. The data stem from a study of blood T cells in healthy people across ages. Study-level findings and limits: Roughly linearly, TCR beta diversity per million T cells fell as age increased. Versus aged donors, long-lived donors had higher diversity and more naive CD4+ cells.

With a J-beta primer mix and a sample-barcoded 5' primer, a second PCR ran about 7 to 11 cycles. Unique molecular identifiers of 12 random nucleotides labeled each cDNA. TCRdb called the 5' RACE reads again in MiXCR, with one record for every CDR3 protein. The table shows some 1.7 million distinct CDR3 sequences, with under 30% occurring only once. The rearrangement uses TRBV5-1 and TRBJ2-1; the D gene is possibly TRBD2 (6 bases). The sample consisted of blood. The TCR comes from a woman in her 30s in good health. The CDR3 sequence is CASRSDGGSYNEQFF. The CDR3, as DNA: TGCGCCAGCAGGTCCGACGGGGGATCCTACAATGAGCAGTTCTTC. The whole variable domain, filled in from reference TRBV5-1 and TRBJ2-1, reads KAGVTQTPRYLIKTRGQQVTLSCSPISGHRSVSWYQQTPGQGLQFLFEYFSETQRNKGNFPGRFSGRQFSNSRSEMNVSTLELGDSALYLCASRSDGGSYNEQFFGPGTRLTVL.